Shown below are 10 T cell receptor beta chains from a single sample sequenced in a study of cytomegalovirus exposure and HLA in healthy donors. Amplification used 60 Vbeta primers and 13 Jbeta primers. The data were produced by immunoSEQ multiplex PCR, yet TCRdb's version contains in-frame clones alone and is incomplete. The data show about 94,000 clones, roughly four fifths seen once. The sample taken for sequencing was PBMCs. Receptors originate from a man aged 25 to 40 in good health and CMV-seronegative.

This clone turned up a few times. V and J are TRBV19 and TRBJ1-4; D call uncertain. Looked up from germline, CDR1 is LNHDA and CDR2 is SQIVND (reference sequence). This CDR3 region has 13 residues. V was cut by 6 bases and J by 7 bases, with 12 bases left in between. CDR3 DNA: TGTGCCAGTAGATTGGGAGGCGGTGAAAAACTGTTTTTT. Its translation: CASRLGGGEKLFF.

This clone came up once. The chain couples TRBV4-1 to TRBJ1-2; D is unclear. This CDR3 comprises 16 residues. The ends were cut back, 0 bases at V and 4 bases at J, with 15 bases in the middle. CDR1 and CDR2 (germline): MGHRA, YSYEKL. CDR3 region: CASSQEARWPSYGYTF. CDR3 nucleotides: TGCGCCAGCAGCCAAGAGGCCAGGTGGCCTTCCTATGGCTACACCTTC.

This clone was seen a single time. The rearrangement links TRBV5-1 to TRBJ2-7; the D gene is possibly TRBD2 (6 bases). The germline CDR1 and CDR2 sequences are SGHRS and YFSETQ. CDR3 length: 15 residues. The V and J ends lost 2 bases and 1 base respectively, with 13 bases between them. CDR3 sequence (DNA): TGCGCCAGCAGCTTAGCCCCGGGACTTTCCTACGAGCAGTACTTC. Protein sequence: CASSLAPGLSYEQYF. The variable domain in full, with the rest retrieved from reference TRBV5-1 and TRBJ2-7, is KAGVTQTPRYLIKTRGQQVTLSCSPISGHRSVSWYQQTPGQGLQFLFEYFSETQRNKGNFPGRFSGRQFSNSRSEMNVSTLELGDSALYLCASSLAPGLSYEQYFGPGTRLTVT.

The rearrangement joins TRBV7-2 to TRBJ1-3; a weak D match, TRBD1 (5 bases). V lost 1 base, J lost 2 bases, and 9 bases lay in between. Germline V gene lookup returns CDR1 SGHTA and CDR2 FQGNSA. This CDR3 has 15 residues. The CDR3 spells CASSLDQGTGNTIYF. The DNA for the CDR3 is TGTGCCAGCAGCTTAGACCAGGGAACTGGAAACACCATATATTTT.

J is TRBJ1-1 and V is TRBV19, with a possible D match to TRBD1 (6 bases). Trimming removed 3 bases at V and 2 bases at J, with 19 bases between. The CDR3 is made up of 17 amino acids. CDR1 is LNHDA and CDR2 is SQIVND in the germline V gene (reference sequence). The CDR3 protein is CASSIARQAGVNTEAFF. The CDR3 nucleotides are TGTGCCAGTAGTATCGCTCGGCAGGCAGGGGTTAACACTGAAGCTTTCTTT.

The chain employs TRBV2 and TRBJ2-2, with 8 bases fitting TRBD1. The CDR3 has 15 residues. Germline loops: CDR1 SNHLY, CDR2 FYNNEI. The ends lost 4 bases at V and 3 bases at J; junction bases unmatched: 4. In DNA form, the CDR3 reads TGTGCCAGCAGTGTACAGGGGGTCGACACCGGGGAGCTGTTTTTT. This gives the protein CASSVQGVDTGELFF.

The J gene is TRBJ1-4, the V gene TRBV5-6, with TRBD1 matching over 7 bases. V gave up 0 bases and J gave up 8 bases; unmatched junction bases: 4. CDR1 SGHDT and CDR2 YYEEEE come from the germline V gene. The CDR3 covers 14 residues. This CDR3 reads CASSLGQGEEKLFF. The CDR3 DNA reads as TGTGCCAGCAGCTTGGGACAGGGTGAAGAAAAACTGTTTTTT.

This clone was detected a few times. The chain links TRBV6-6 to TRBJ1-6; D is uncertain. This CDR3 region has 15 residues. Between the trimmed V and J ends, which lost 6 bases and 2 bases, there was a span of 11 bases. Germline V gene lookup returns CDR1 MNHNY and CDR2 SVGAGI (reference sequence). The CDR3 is CASRSLGTYNSPLHF. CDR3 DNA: TGTGCCAGCAGATCACTAGGGACCTATAATTCACCCCTCCACTTT.

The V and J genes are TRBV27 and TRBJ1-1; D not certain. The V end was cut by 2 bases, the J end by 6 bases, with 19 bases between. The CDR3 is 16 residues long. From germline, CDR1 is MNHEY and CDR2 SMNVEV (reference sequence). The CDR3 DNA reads TGTGCCAGCAGTTTAAAGGTGCCGGGAAAGGGTTCTGAAGCTTTCTTT. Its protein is CASSLKVPGKGSEAFF.

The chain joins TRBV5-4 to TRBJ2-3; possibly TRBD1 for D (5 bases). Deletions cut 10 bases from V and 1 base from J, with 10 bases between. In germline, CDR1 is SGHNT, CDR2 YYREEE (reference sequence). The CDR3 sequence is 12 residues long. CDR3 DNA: TGTGCCTCCAGGGCTGGCACAGATACGCAGTATTTT. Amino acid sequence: CASRAGTDTQYF.